The source of this TCR beta chain is a study of blood T cell repertoires in COVID-19. Study-level information: PBMCs, B-cell-depleted T cells, or T cells provided the cDNA or gDNA that made up the material.

This clone was counted a single time. In the authors' methods: Nucleated cell counts were estimated from reference gene primer amplification. TCRdb's copy holds only in-frame clones and misses some; the assay was immunoSEQ multiplex PCR. Clone size and the V and J calls come from that table; the DNA yielded D and trimming. The sample lists about 270,000 clones, about nine tenths occurring once. Sequencing was carried out using peripheral blood. The source of this sequence is a man between 60 and 75 years old who had recovered from COVID-19.

This chain's CDR3 is CASSPDDRRSSYEQYF. The CDR3 bases are TGTGCCAGCTCACCAGATGACAGGCGGAGCTCCTACGAGCAGTACTTC. This chain joins TRBV18 and TRBJ2-7, with D perhaps matching TRBD1 (6 bases). The germline CDR1 and CDR2 sequences are KGHSH and LQKENI. V lost 2 bases, J lost 0 bases, and 14 bases lay in between. The CDR3 contains 16 residues.